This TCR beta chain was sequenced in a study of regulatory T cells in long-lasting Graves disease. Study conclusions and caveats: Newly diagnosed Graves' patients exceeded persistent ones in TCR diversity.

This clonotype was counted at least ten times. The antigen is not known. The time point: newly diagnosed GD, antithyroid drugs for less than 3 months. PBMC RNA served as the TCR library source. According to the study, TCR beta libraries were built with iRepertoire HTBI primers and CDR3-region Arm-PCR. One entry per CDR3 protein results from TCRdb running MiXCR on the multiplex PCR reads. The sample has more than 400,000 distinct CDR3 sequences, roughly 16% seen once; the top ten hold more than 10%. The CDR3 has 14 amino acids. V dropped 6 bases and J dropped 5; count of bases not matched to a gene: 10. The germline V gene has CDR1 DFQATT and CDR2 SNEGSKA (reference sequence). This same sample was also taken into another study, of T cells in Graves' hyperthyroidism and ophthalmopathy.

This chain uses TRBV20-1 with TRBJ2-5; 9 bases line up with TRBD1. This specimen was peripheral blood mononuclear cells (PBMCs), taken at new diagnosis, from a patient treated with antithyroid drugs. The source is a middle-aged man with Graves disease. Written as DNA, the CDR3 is TGCAGTGCCCACAAACAGGGGGCAGAGGAGACCCAGTACTTC. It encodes CSAHKQGAEETQYF.